Listed below are T cell receptor beta chains from one sample, sequenced in a study of blood T cell repertoires in COVID-19. Profiled with immunoSEQ multiplex PCR; TCRdb holds only in-frame clones, not every one. The sample gives about 250,000 clones, 75% to 90% of which show up once; about 3% is in the top ten. The specimen sequenced was peripheral blood. These receptor sequences come from a woman aged 25 to 39 with active or convalescent COVID-19. Each CDR3 is given with its conserved first and last residue. A D gene is named only where the DNA matches it firmly. Some rows mark clone size as missing; the rest say once, few, many or name a class of expanded clone.

v_gene: TRBV5-4
abundance: -
d_gene: TRBD1
j_gene: TRBJ2-1
CDR3aa: CASSPADRVLFNEQFF
CDR3nt: TGTGCCAGCAGCCCCGCGGACAGGGTTTTATTCAATGAGCAGTTCTTC

v_gene: TRBV6-1
abundance: few
d_gene: -
j_gene: TRBJ1-3
CDR3aa: CASSAGFPQRSGNTIYF
CDR3nt: TGTGCCAGCAGTGCAGGTTTTCCGCAACGCTCTGGAAACACCATATATTTT

v_gene: TRBV7-9
abundance: -
d_gene: TRBD1
j_gene: TRBJ1-1
CDR3aa: CASSLIGQGVLNTEAFF
CDR3nt: TGTGCCAGCAGCTTAATAGGACAGGGGGTTTTGAACACTGAAGCTTTCTTT

v_gene: TRBV9
abundance: -
d_gene: TRBD1
j_gene: TRBJ2-1
CDR3aa: CASSGRDRAHNEQFF
CDR3nt: TGTGCCAGCAGCGGCCGGGACAGGGCCCACAATGAGCAGTTCTTC

v_gene: TRBV6-6
abundance: -
d_gene: -
j_gene: TRBJ1-5
CDR3aa: CASSWGHSGDQPQHF
CDR3nt: TGTGCCAGCAGCTGGGGCCATTCGGGAGATCAGCCCCAGCATTTT

v_gene: TRBV29-1
abundance: -
d_gene: TRBD1
j_gene: TRBJ2-5
CDR3aa: CSVRGDRAQTQYF
CDR3nt: TGCAGCGTCAGGGGGGACAGGGCACAGACCCAGTACTTC

v_gene: TRBV3-1/TRBV3-2
abundance: few
d_gene: TRBD1
j_gene: TRBJ1-6
CDR3aa: CASSQVFRGSPLHF
CDR3nt: TGTGCCAGCAGCCAAGTATTCAGGGGGTCACCCCTCCACTTT

v_gene: TRBV28
abundance: -
d_gene: TRBD1
j_gene: TRBJ1-5
CDR3aa: CASSLQGARQPQHF
CDR3nt: TGTGCCAGCAGTCTACAGGGGGCAAGGCAGCCCCAGCATTTT

v_gene: TRBV7-9
abundance: -
d_gene: TRBD1
j_gene: TRBJ1-5
CDR3aa: CASSDIGDSVGPQHF
CDR3nt: TGTGCCAGCAGCGACATAGGGGACAGTGTAGGGCCCCAGCATTTT

v_gene: TRBV28
abundance: many
d_gene: TRBD2
j_gene: TRBJ2-7
CDR3aa: CASSFRGEPYEQYF
CDR3nt: TGTGCCAGCAGTTTTCGGGGGGAGCCCTACGAGCAGTACTTC

v_gene: TRBV9
abundance: once
d_gene: TRBD2
j_gene: TRBJ2-2
CDR3aa: CASSVGAGGAGELFF
CDR3nt: TGTGCCAGCAGCGTAGGAGCGGGGGGCGCCGGGGAGCTGTTTTTT

v_gene: TRBV30
abundance: -
d_gene: -
j_gene: TRBJ1-2
CDR3aa: CAWSRGEGNYGYTF
CDR3nt: TGTGCCTGGAGTCGCGGGGAAGGGAACTATGGCTACACCTTC

v_gene: TRBV4-3
abundance: -
d_gene: -
j_gene: TRBJ1-6
CDR3aa: CASSPERWGDSPLHF
CDR3nt: TGCGCCAGCAGCCCGGAGAGATGGGGAGATTCACCCCTCCACTTT

v_gene: TRBV10-3
abundance: -
d_gene: TRBD1
j_gene: TRBJ1-3
CDR3aa: CAISDRQSSGNTIYF
CDR3nt: TGTGCCATCTCGGACAGGCAGTCCTCTGGAAACACCATATATTTT

v_gene: TRBV7-9
abundance: -
d_gene: -
j_gene: TRBJ2-2
CDR3aa: CASSFRQARTGELFF
CDR3nt: TGTGCCAGCAGCTTCAGGCAGGCAAGGACCGGGGAGCTGTTTTTT

v_gene: TRBV3-1/TRBV3-2
abundance: -
d_gene: TRBD2
j_gene: TRBJ2-5
CDR3aa: CASSPTSGVRETQYF
CDR3nt: TGTGCCAGCAGCCCGACTAGCGGGGTCCGTGAGACCCAGTACTTC

v_gene: TRBV7-9
abundance: few
d_gene: TRBD1
j_gene: TRBJ1-2
CDR3aa: CASSLGQGPGYTF
CDR3nt: TGTGCCAGCAGCTTAGGACAGGGTCCTGGCTACACCTTC

v_gene: TRBV7-3
abundance: -
d_gene: TRBD1
j_gene: TRBJ1-1
CDR3aa: CASSPPREGASTEAFF
CDR3nt: TGTGCCAGCAGCCCCCCACGGGAGGGGGCTAGCACTGAAGCTTTCTTT

v_gene: TRBV18
abundance: -
d_gene: -
j_gene: TRBJ2-1
CDR3aa: CASSAKSSYNEQFF
CDR3nt: TGTGCCAGCTCTGCAAAGAGCTCCTACAATGAGCAGTTCTTC

v_gene: TRBV2
abundance: -
d_gene: TRBD1
j_gene: TRBJ2-2
CDR3aa: CASSIDRAAGELFF
CDR3nt: TGTGCCAGCAGTATCGACAGGGCGGCCGGGGAGCTGTTTTTT

v_gene: TRBV27
abundance: few
d_gene: TRBD1
j_gene: TRBJ1-6
CDR3aa: CASAHRTGVTSPLHF
CDR3nt: TGTGCCAGCGCGCATCGGACAGGGGTTACTTCACCCCTCCACTTT

v_gene: TRBV18
abundance: -
d_gene: -
j_gene: TRBJ1-1
CDR3aa: CASSGGFNTEAFF
CDR3nt: TGTGCCAGCTCCGGTGGTTTCAACACTGAAGCTTTCTTT

v_gene: TRBV5-1
abundance: -
d_gene: -
j_gene: TRBJ2-3
CDR3aa: CASSLQNPPDTQYF
CDR3nt: TGCGCCAGCAGCTTGCAGAATCCCCCAGATACGCAGTATTTT

v_gene: TRBV24-1
abundance: -
d_gene: TRBD2
j_gene: TRBJ2-3
CDR3aa: CATSDFTSGRADTQYF
CDR3nt: TGTGCCACCAGTGATTTCACTAGCGGGCGGGCAGATACGCAGTATTTT

v_gene: TRBV7-9
abundance: -
d_gene: TRBD1
j_gene: TRBJ1-5
CDR3aa: CASSPGQGFFQPQHF
CDR3nt: TGTGCCAGCAGCCCGGGACAGGGGTTTTTTCAGCCCCAGCATTTT

v_gene: TRBV6-5
abundance: once
d_gene: -
j_gene: TRBJ2-2
CDR3aa: CASTESRTGELFF
CDR3nt: TGTGCCAGCACGGAGTCGAGGACCGGGGAGCTGTTTTTT

v_gene: TRBV7-9
abundance: -
d_gene: TRBD1
j_gene: TRBJ1-1
CDR3aa: CASSLSQGGTEAFF
CDR3nt: TGTGCCAGCAGCTTATCTCAGGGGGGAACTGAAGCTTTCTTT

v_gene: TRBV4-1
abundance: few
d_gene: -
j_gene: TRBJ2-3
CDR3aa: CASSPLDSEDTQYF
CDR3nt: TGCGCCAGCAGCCCCTTGGATAGCGAAGATACGCAGTATTTT

v_gene: TRBV7-9
abundance: -
d_gene: -
j_gene: TRBJ1-2
CDR3aa: CASSLVPGNYGYTF
CDR3nt: TGTGCCAGCAGCTTAGTCCCCGGGAACTATGGCTACACCTTC

v_gene: TRBV6-2/TRBV6-3
abundance: -
d_gene: -
j_gene: TRBJ1-2
CDR3aa: CASSPRWETYGYTF
CDR3nt: TGTGCCAGCAGTCCCAGGTGGGAGACCTATGGCTACACCTTC

v_gene: TRBV30
abundance: -
d_gene: TRBD1
j_gene: TRBJ1-1
CDR3aa: CAWSVGQGLNRAFF
CDR3nt: TGTGCCTGGAGTGTTGGACAGGGCTTGAACCGAGCTTTCTTT

v_gene: TRBV6-5
abundance: -
d_gene: TRBD2
j_gene: TRBJ2-3
CDR3aa: CASRGSAGGLDTQYF
CDR3nt: TGTGCCAGCAGGGGTTCGGCGGGGGGCCTCGATACGCAGTATTTT

v_gene: TRBV21-1
abundance: -
d_gene: -
j_gene: TRBJ2-5
CDR3aa: CASSALTTGSGETQYF
CDR3nt: TGTGCCAGCAGCGCGCTAACGACAGGGAGCGGCGAGACCCAGTACTTC

v_gene: TRBV5-1
abundance: once
d_gene: TRBD1
j_gene: TRBJ2-1
CDR3aa: CASSLQGPPHNEQFF
CDR3nt: TGCGCCAGCAGCTTACAGGGGCCTCCCCACAATGAGCAGTTCTTC

v_gene: TRBV5-1
abundance: -
d_gene: -
j_gene: TRBJ2-3
CDR3aa: CASSLVGPGITDTQYF
CDR3nt: TGCGCCAGCAGCTTGGTAGGGCCGGGAATCACAGATACGCAGTATTTT

v_gene: TRBV3-1/TRBV3-2
abundance: few
d_gene: -
j_gene: TRBJ1-5
CDR3aa: CASSQAGRNQPQHF
CDR3nt: TGTGCCAGCAGCCAAGCAGGTCGGAATCAGCCCCAGCATTTT

v_gene: TRBV12-2
abundance: -
d_gene: -
j_gene: TRBJ1-5
CDR3aa: CASRLATRLRASNQPQHF
CDR3nt: TGTGCAAGTCGCTTAGCGACCAGGTTGAGGGCTAGCAATCAGCCCCAGCATTTT

v_gene: TRBV9
abundance: -
d_gene: -
j_gene: TRBJ2-2
CDR3aa: CASSPQAGNTGELFF
CDR3nt: TGTGCCAGCAGCCCCCAAGCGGGGAACACCGGGGAGCTGTTTTTT

v_gene: TRBV30
abundance: -
d_gene: -
j_gene: TRBJ2-7
CDR3aa: CAWSAWTEGEQYF
CDR3nt: TGTGCCTGGAGTGCCTGGACAGAGGGCGAGCAGTACTTC

v_gene: TRBV12-3/TRBV12-4
abundance: -
d_gene: -
j_gene: TRBJ1-6
CDR3aa: CASSLQRGSPLHF
CDR3nt: TGTGCCAGCAGTTTACAGCGCGGTTCACCCCTCCACTTT

v_gene: TRBV28
abundance: -
d_gene: TRBD1
j_gene: TRBJ1-1
CDR3aa: CASNQGAFFNTEAFF
CDR3nt: TGTGCCAGCAACCAGGGGGCCTTCTTTAACACTGAAGCTTTCTTT

v_gene: TRBV6-2/TRBV6-3
abundance: -
d_gene: TRBD1
j_gene: TRBJ1-2
CDR3aa: CASSSRTGVYGYTF
CDR3nt: TGTGCCAGCAGTTCGCGGACAGGGGTATATGGCTACACCTTC

v_gene: TRBV9
abundance: once
d_gene: -
j_gene: TRBJ2-3
CDR3aa: CASSVGGSTDTQYF
CDR3nt: TGTGCCAGCAGCGTAGGAGGTAGCACAGATACGCAGTATTTT

v_gene: TRBV21-1
abundance: -
d_gene: -
j_gene: TRBJ2-1
CDR3aa: CASSKAQGFGGHNEQFF
CDR3nt: TGTGCCAGCAGCAAAGCGCAGGGGTTCGGAGGCCACAATGAGCAGTTCTTC

v_gene: TRBV6-5
abundance: -
d_gene: TRBD2
j_gene: TRBJ2-5
CDR3aa: CASRRTSGGSETQYF
CDR3nt: TGTGCCAGCAGGAGGACTAGCGGGGGTAGTGAGACCCAGTACTTC

v_gene: TRBV27
abundance: -
d_gene: TRBD1
j_gene: TRBJ1-6
CDR3aa: CASSPGQTRSPLHF
CDR3nt: TGTGCCAGCAGTCCGGGACAGACCAGGTCACCCCTCCACTTT

v_gene: TRBV2
abundance: -
d_gene: -
j_gene: TRBJ2-5
CDR3aa: CASMGAGETQYF
CDR3nt: TGTGCCAGCATGGGGGCCGGAGAGACCCAGTACTTC

v_gene: TRBV6-4
abundance: -
d_gene: -
j_gene: TRBJ2-4
CDR3aa: CASSVTTGGGLAKNIQYF
CDR3nt: TGTGCCAGCAGTGTAACTACGGGGGGCGGGCTAGCCAAAAACATTCAGTACTTC

v_gene: TRBV12-2
abundance: -
d_gene: -
j_gene: TRBJ2-1
CDR3aa: CSLAGLAGECCYNEQFF
CDR3nt: TGTTCCCTTGCGGGACTAGCGGGGGAGTGCTGCTACAATGAGCAGTTCTTC

v_gene: TRBV12-2
abundance: -
d_gene: -
j_gene: TRBJ2-7
CDR3aa: CASRLVGGSYEQYF
CDR3nt: TGTGCAAGTCGCTTAGTTGGAGGGTCCTACGAGCAGTACTTC